Listed here are 32 T cell receptor beta chains from one sample, sequenced in a study of early T cells in non-severe SARS-CoV-2 infection. MiXCR, applied by TCRdb to the 5' RACE reads, yields one record per CDR3 protein. The sample has 20,000 to 25,000 distinct CDR3 sequences, about 5% seen once; the top ten hold around 4.5%. What was sequenced was whole blood. The receptors were gathered from an adult who was a healthcare worker with PCR-confirmed SARS-CoV-2 infection or an uninfected control (not recorded which).

This clonotype was detected a few times. This chain connects TRBV13 to TRBJ2-2; the D gene is possibly TRBD1 (6 bases). V lost 5 bases to trimming and J lost 4 bases, with 11 bases between them. Germline V gene sequence: CDR1 PRHDT, CDR2 FYEKMQ (reference sequence). This CDR3 contains 14 residues. The CDR3 region has the DNA TGTGCCAGCAGCCCGTACAGGGTCACCGGGGAGCTGTTTTTT. Its translation: CASSPYRVTGELFF.

This clonotype was seen ten or more times. The chain employs TRBV3-1 and TRBJ2-1; 8 bases agree with TRBD2. This CDR3 comprises 14 residues. Losses at the gene ends were 1 base for V and 10 bases for J; bases not matched to a gene: 6. Germline V gene lookup returns CDR1 LGHDT and CDR2 YNNKEL (reference sequence). This CDR3 is CASSQGTGGLEQFF. In nucleotides, the CDR3 is TGTGCCAGCAGCCAAGGTACGGGGGGGCTGGAGCAGTTCTTC.

This clonotype has ten or more counts. The chain combines TRBV5-1 with TRBJ1-6, with D maybe TRBD1 (5 bases). This CDR3 contains 15 residues. Trimming stripped 2 bases from V and 5 bases from J, with 11 bases between. The germline V gene has CDR1 SGHRS and CDR2 YFSETQ. This chain's CDR3 is CASSLTGPNNSPLHF. CDR3 DNA sequence: TGCGCCAGCAGCTTAACGGGACCTAATAATTCACCCCTCCACTTT.

This clonotype was seen ten or more times. V usage is TRBV2 and J usage is TRBJ1-5; the D gene is possibly TRBD1 (5 bases). The CDR3 extends over 13 amino acids. Per germline, CDR1 SNHLY and CDR2 FYNNEI. V was trimmed by 7 bases and J by 6 bases, leaving 13 bases between them. The CDR3: CASTAGPTQPQHF. CDR3 nucleotides: TGTGCCAGCACTGCAGGGCCGACTCAGCCCCAGCATTTT.

This clonotype was picked up many times. The V gene is TRBV7-6, the J gene TRBJ1-4, with D maybe TRBD1 (6 bases). V was shortened by 4 bases and J by 8 bases, with 17 bases between the two germline ends. This CDR3 comprises 15 residues. From germline, CDR1 is SGHVS and CDR2 FNYEAQ. The CDR3 here is CASSYRGAPEEKLFF. DNA for the CDR3: TGTGCCAGCAGCTACCGGGGGGCCCCTGAGGAAAAACTGTTTTTT.

This clonotype was seen ten or more times. The chain uses TRBV29-1 and TRBJ2-5, with TRBD1 matching over 11 bases. Trimming removed 6 bases from V and 5 bases from J; junction bases left unmatched: 5. The germline gives CDR1 SQVTM, CDR2 ANQGSEA. The CDR3 extends over 13 amino acids. In DNA form, the CDR3 reads TGCAGCGTGGACAGGGGGCGAGCGGAGACCCAGTACTTC. Translating gives CSVDRGRAETQYF.

This clonotype was picked up a small number of times. This chain links TRBV6-6 with TRBJ1-4; TRBD1 is a possible D gene (5 bases). CDR1 is MNHNY and CDR2 is SVGAGI in the germline V gene (reference sequence). The CDR3 runs 18 residues. Trimming stripped 2 bases from V and 5 bases from J, with 21 bases between. CDR3 coding DNA: TGTGCCAGCAGTTACGGCCATTTACAGGACACCGCCAATGAAAAACTGTTTTTT. This translates into CASSYGHLQDTANEKLFF.

This clonotype was observed a few times. This chain uses TRBV5-6 with TRBJ1-3; D not certain. The CDR3 is 14 amino acids. CDR1 and CDR2 from the germline V gene are SGHDT and YYEEEE. V was pared by 2 bases and J by 2 bases, with 8 bases between. The CDR3, as DNA: TGTGCCAGCAGCTTTCCAGATCCTGGAAACACCATATATTTT. This gives the protein CASSFPDPGNTIYF.

This clonotype was observed many times. DNA of the CDR3: TGTGCCAGCAGTGAATCCCAGGGGACCTATGGCTACACCTTC. Protein: CASSESQGTYGYTF. The rearrangement uses TRBV6-1 and TRBJ1-2, with D maybe TRBD1 (6 bases). CDR1 and CDR2 from the germline V gene are MNHNS and SASEGT. This CDR3 contains 14 residues. V lost 2 bases to trimming and J lost 4 bases, with 11 bases between them.

The CDR3 protein is CSVEGPSGVSTDTQYF. CDR3 DNA sequence: TGCAGCGTTGAAGGGCCTAGCGGGGTTAGCACAGATACGCAGTATTTT. The rearrangement uses TRBV29-1 and TRBJ2-3, with 9 bases that match TRBD2. From germline, CDR1 is SQVTM and CDR2 ANQGSEA. V shed 1 base, J shed 0 bases, and the junction held 5 bases outside the gene matches. This CDR3 contains 16 residues.

The chain uses TRBV6-5 and TRBJ1-1, with a possible D match to TRBD1 (5 bases). Trimming shortened V by 2 bases and J by 0 bases, and 10 bases separated the two germline ends. CDR1 and CDR2 (germline): MNHEY, SVGAGI. The CDR3 has 15 amino acids. The CDR3, as DNA: TGTGCCAGCAGTTACGTCGGGACTTTGAACACTGAAGCTTTCTTT. Translation gives CASSYVGTLNTEAFF.

This clonotype occurred many times. CDR3 nucleotide sequence: TGTGCCAGCTCACAAGACAGGGGCCTGAATGAGCAGTTCTTC. Protein sequence: CASSQDRGLNEQFF. This chain links TRBV18 with TRBJ2-1, with 8 bases fitting TRBD1. The CDR3 runs to 14 residues. V was clipped by 4 bases and J by 7 bases; unmatched bases: 6. Germline V gene sequence: CDR1 KGHSH, CDR2 LQKENI.

In this sample, this clonotype turned up many times. The V and J genes are TRBV2 and TRBJ2-5; a possible D gene is TRBD2 (6 bases). CDR1 and CDR2 (germline): SNHLY, FYNNEI. V lost 9 bases and J 4 bases, leaving 18 bases between the germline ends. The length of the CDR3 is 14 residues. The CDR3 DNA sequence: TGTGCCAGTATCCTGGGGGGAAATGCAGAGACCCAGTACTTC. Its protein product is CASILGGNAETQYF.

This clonotype was recorded at least ten times. This chain joins TRBV12-3 or TRBV12-4 and TRBJ1-1; 10 nucleotides line up with TRBD1. The CDR3 loop spans 15 amino acids. Germline trimming cut 6 bases from V and 5 bases from J; bases unmatched to any gene: 9. CDR3 in amino acids: CASSLSTGGETEAFF. The DNA for the CDR3 is TGTGCCAGCAGCCTTTCGACAGGGGGCGAGACTGAAGCTTTCTTT.

This clonotype was counted many times. The rearrangement links TRBV4-1 to TRBJ1-5, with a weak D call TRBD1 (6 bases). CDR1 MGHRA and CDR2 YSYEKL come from the germline V gene. This CDR3 is built from 15 residues. Trimming took off 5 bases at V and 5 bases at J, with 16 bases between the two ends. CDR3 loop: CASSRQQGGDQPQHF. The CDR3 DNA is TGCGCCAGCAGCAGACAACAGGGTGGAGATCAGCCCCAGCATTTT.

This clonotype was detected ten times or more. This chain joins TRBV7-8 and TRBJ2-7; 8 bases agree with TRBD1. Germline loops: CDR1 SGHVS, CDR2 FQNEAQ. The V segment lost 1 base and the J segment 4 bases; nucleotides outside the gene matches: 6. This CDR3 is 15 amino acids long. The CDR3 protein is CASSLGQGLGYEQYF. The CDR3 region has the DNA TGTGCCAGCAGCTTAGGACAGGGGTTGGGGTACGAGCAGTACTTC.

This clonotype was counted at least ten times. The V gene is TRBV28, the J gene TRBJ1-2; D remains unclear. V was cut by 6 bases and J by 7 bases, with 15 bases left in between. CDR3 size: 13 residues. Germline CDR1 reads MDHEN; CDR2 reads SYDVKM. DNA for the CDR3: TGTGCCAGCAGGACTGACGGGCGAGGTGGCTACACCTTC. It specifies CASRTDGRGGYTF.

This clonotype was seen repeatedly, ten times or more. This sequence joins TRBV6-6 and TRBJ1-3, with 10 bases identical to TRBD1. The CDR3 covers 17 residues. The trim removed 2 bases at V and 8 bases at J, leaving 12 bases unmatched. Germline CDR1 reads MNHNY; CDR2 reads SVGAGI (reference sequence). CDR3 DNA sequence: TGTGCCAGCAGTTACCGTAGAGGACAGGGGGAAAGGGACACCATATATTTT. Its protein product is CASSYRRGQGERDTIYF.

This clonotype was seen repeatedly, ten times or more. This chain connects TRBV19 to TRBJ2-7; D might be TRBD2 (5 bases). Germline CDR1 LNHDA, CDR2 SQIVND (reference sequence). Trimming stripped 4 bases from V and 2 bases from J, with 12 bases between. CDR3 length: 14 residues. CDR3 sequence reads: CASSTGLRTYEQYF. The DNA of the CDR3 is TGTGCCAGTAGTACTGGACTCAGAACCTACGAGCAGTACTTC.

Relative to its sample, this clonotype is medium-sized. The chain has TRBV20-1 and TRBJ1-2; D is undetermined. Germline CDR1 and CDR2: DFQATT and SNEGSKA (reference sequence). This CDR3 has 14 residues. Trimming removed 1 base at V and 4 bases at J, with 13 bases between. The CDR3 DNA sequence: TGCAGTGCTAGAGCTGGCCAGGACGGCTATGGCTACACCTTC. Encoded protein: CSARAGQDGYGYTF.

This clonotype has a count of ten or more. The CDR3 spells CASSLIAGTGELFF. The DNA for the CDR3 is TGTGCCAGCAGCTTGATCGCGGGGACCGGGGAGCTGTTTTTT. This chain links TRBV5-5 with TRBJ2-2, with D possibly being TRBD2 (6 bases). V was shortened by 1 base and J by 5 bases, with 9 bases between the two germline ends. This CDR3 has 14 amino acids. The germline V gene encodes CDR1 SGHKS and CDR2 YYEKEE (reference sequence).

This clonotype was detected many times. This chain connects TRBV27 to TRBJ2-7; 9 nucleotides match TRBD1. The CDR3 covers 15 residues. V lost 5 bases and J lost 3; bases outside the gene matches: 8. CDR1 is MNHEY, CDR2 SMNVEV, per germline (reference sequence). The CDR3 DNA reads TGTGCCAGCAGTCCGGGGACAGGGCTGAGCTACGAGCAGTACTTC. Encoded protein: CASSPGTGLSYEQYF.

V is TRBV6-5 and J is TRBJ2-7; D perhaps matches TRBD1 (5 bases). The CDR3 totals 13 residues. Deletions cut 6 bases from V and 3 bases from J, with 12 bases between. Germline V CDR1 and CDR2: MNHEY, SVGAGI. The CDR3 reads CASSVSTDYEQYF. CDR3 in DNA: TGTGCCAGCAGCGTATCGACAGACTACGAGCAGTACTTC.

In this sample, this clonotype turned up many times. The chain recombines TRBV19 with TRBJ1-5; D not certain. The CDR3 spans 13 residues. Deletions cut 3 bases from V and 8 bases from J, with 11 bases between. From germline, CDR1 is LNHDA and CDR2 SQIVND (reference sequence). The CDR3 coding sequence is TGTGCCAGTAGTATGACACCGCGGGAGCCCCAGCATTTT. It translates to CASSMTPREPQHF.

This clonotype showed up many times. The chain links TRBV11-2 to TRBJ2-1; D might be TRBD2 (5 bases). Trimming stripped 1 base from V and 2 bases from J, with 9 bases between. The CDR3 has 15 residues. Looked up from germline, CDR1 is SGHAT and CDR2 is FQNNGV. For the CDR3, the DNA is TGTGCCAGCAGCTTAGGCCCTAGCCCCTACAATGAGCAGTTCTTC. Translating it yields CASSLGPSPYNEQFF.

This clonotype was seen only a few times. The chain links TRBV21-1 to TRBJ2-3; no DNA check was done on the table's D call, TRBD1. TRBV21-1 is a pseudogene locus. The CDR3 loop spans 14 amino acids. The CDR3 nucleotides read TGTGCCAGCAGCAAGACAGGGCAAACAGATACGCAGTATTTT. As protein: CASSKTGQTDTQYF.

This clonotype was seen only a few times. The chain combines TRBV4-1 with TRBJ2-5; D is ambiguous. Germline values: CDR1 MGHRA, CDR2 YSYEKL. With 3 bases removed from V and 5 bases from J, the gap between germline ends came to 7 bases. This CDR3 has 12 residues. CDR3: CASSQGWETQYF. CDR3 nucleotides: TGCGCCAGCAGCCAGGGATGGGAGACCCAGTACTTC.

This clonotype was recorded at least ten times. The CDR3 loop is CASSGILGTYNEQFF. In DNA form, the CDR3 reads TGTGCCAGCAGCGGGATTCTGGGGACTTACAATGAGCAGTTCTTC. This chain joins TRBV9 and TRBJ2-1, with a tentative D call TRBD2 (6 bases). Trimming removed 3 bases at V and 4 bases at J, with 14 bases between. The CDR3 is 15 residues long. The germline CDR1 and CDR2 sequences are SGDLS and YYNGEE.

This clonotype occurred a few times. The CDR3 spells CASSRTTNTEAFF. CDR3 nucleotides: TGTGCCAGCAGTCGGACAACGAACACTGAAGCTTTCTTT. The chain employs TRBV6-2 or TRBV6-3 and TRBJ1-1; D perhaps matches TRBD1 (5 bases). Germline V CDR1 and CDR2: MNHEY, SVGEGT. CDR3 length: 13 amino acids. The V end was cut by 5 bases, the J end by 1 base, with 8 bases between.

In its sample, this clonotype was seen a few times. This chain connects TRBV20-1 to TRBJ1-2; D ambiguous. With 3 bases removed from V and 8 bases from J, the gap between germline ends came to 16 bases. Germline V gene lookup returns CDR1 DFQATT and CDR2 SNEGSKA (reference sequence). This CDR3 has 13 residues. The CDR3 region is CSASPGTQGGYTF. CDR3 bases: TGCAGTGCTAGCCCCGGAACCCAAGGGGGCTACACCTTC.

This clonotype was detected ten times or more. This chain uses TRBV6-2 or TRBV6-3 with TRBJ2-1, with 9 bases that match TRBD2. Germline assignment: CDR1 MNHEY and CDR2 SVGEGT. CDR3 length equals 15 residues. V shed 2 bases, J shed 9 bases, and the junction held 8 bases outside the gene matches. The CDR3 region is CASSYLRGGQGEQFF. The CDR3 DNA reads as TGTGCCAGCAGTTACCTGCGGGGGGGCCAAGGTGAGCAGTTCTTC.

This clonotype ranks as medium-sized. The chain is built from TRBV20-1 and TRBJ2-7, with TRBD2 matching over 7 bases. The CDR3 consists of 13 residues. Germline V lookup: CDR1 DFQATT, CDR2 SNEGSKA (reference sequence). With 4 bases clipped from V and 2 bases from J, the junction kept 5 bases outside the gene matches. The CDR3 DNA sequence: TGCAGTGCTATAAGCGGGGAGCCCTACGAGCAGTACTTC. Residues: CSAISGEPYEQYF.